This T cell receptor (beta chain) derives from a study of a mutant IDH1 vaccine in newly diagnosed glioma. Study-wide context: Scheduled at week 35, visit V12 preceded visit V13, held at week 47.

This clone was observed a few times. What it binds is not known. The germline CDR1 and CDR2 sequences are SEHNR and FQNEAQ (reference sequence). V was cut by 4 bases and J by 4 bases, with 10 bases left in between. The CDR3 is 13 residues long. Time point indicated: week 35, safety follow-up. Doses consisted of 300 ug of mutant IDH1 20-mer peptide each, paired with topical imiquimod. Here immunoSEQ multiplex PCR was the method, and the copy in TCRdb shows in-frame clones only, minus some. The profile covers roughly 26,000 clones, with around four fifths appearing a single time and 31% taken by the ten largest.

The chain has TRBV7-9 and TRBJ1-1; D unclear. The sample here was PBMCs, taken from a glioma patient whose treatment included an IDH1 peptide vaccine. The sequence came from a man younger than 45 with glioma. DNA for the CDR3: TGTGCCAGCAGCTCCATGGGTGCCACTGAAGCTTTCTTT. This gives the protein CASSSMGATEAFF.